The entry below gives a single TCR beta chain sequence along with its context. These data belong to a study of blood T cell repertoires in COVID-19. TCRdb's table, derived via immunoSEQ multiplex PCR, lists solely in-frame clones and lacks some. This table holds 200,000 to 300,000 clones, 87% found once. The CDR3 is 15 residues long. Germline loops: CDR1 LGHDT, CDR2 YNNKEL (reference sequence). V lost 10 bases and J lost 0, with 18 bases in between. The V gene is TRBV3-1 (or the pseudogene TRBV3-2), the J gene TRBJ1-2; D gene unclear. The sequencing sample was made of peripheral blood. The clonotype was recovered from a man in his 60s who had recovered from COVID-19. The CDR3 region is CATLGGIPANYGYTF. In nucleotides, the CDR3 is TGTGCCACCCTGGGAGGGATTCCAGCTAACTATGGCTACACCTTC.